This T cell receptor beta chain was sequenced in a study of T cell responses to AZD1222 COVID-19 vaccine (dated by TCRdb to the early 2020s). Regarding the research as a whole: A total of 230 to 250 trial participants underwent TCR sequencing, of whom nearly 210 had received two doses of AZD1222 and approximately 25 had received two doses of the MenACWY control vaccine. Trial participants were enrolled into age subgroups of 18-55, 56-69 and 70-plus years, which contained about 150, 27 and 61 TCR-sequenced participants, respectively. Overall study results and their limits: In the small 56-69-year group, the increase in depth fell short of significance, most likely because of low power. Participants were mostly white British and included more females than males, and it was suggested by the authors that clonal diversity may have been underestimated. Epitopes outside the regions mutated in the B.1.351 and B.1.1.7 variants were reportedly recognized by nearly half of the unique spike-specific TCRs. Because no day 14 peak-response samples were available, the repertoires could be characterized only after the peak T cell response. CD4 TCRs associated with the vaccine covered the entire spike protein, and the dominant responses were in regions 160-218 and 743-854. Conclusions about previously exposed vaccinees are limited, since just a handful of AZD1222 recipients were seropositive for SARS-CoV-2 at baseline. A significant rise in spike-specific TCR breadth and depth was observed after two AZD1222 doses relative to day 0 and relative to MenACWY recipients.

As for this clone: Which antigen it targets is not known. Per-base quality was not reported, and no clone a single base away is much larger than it.

The CDR3 regions of human TCRbeta chains were analyzed by immunosequencing. Processing in the source paper ran as follows. Repertoire TCRs were checked for matches against a reference library of SARS-CoV-2-specific TCRs that had been generated using the MIRA antigen-specificity platform. Breadth meant the fraction of unique TCRs that were SARS-CoV-2-associated, whereas depth meant the fraction of total T cells that were SARS-CoV-2-associated. Using the MIRA data, every spike-specific TCR was mapped to the spike region that the TCR reacted to and assigned to either a CD4 or a CD8 class. Log10-transformed breadth and depth values were compared by one-way ANOVA with Sidak's multiple comparisons tests. The source is immuneACCESS, and TCRdb retained only in-frame sequences with V and J called. Part of the clones is not carried over; for the studies checked, unresolved V genes explain less than half of this, and the remainder is unexplained. D and trimming come from the DNA, and the V and J calls and clone size come from that table. The sample includes 150,000 to 180,000 clones, with 90% to 95% observed a single time. The biggest ten clones account for roughly 1.6% of the sample.

The time point tag for this specimen amounts to: about 28 days (+/-7) after the second vaccine dose. Because spike-specific TCR depth and breadth did not differ between the two schedules, AZD1222 recipients who got a second dose at roughly 4 weeks were pooled with those who got a second dose at roughly 12 weeks. Vaccinee samples came from UK trials COV001 and COV002, including a single-blind randomized controlled phase 2/3 trial of AZD1222 (ChAdOx1 nCoV-19) in healthy adults. For TCRbeta chain sequencing, PBMC samples from trial participants were taken at day 0 and at day 28 after the second dose. Sample: peripheral blood, taken 28 days after the second AZD1222 dose. The sequence derives from an adult who received the AZD1222 COVID-19 vaccine.

Here is the DNA: TGTGCCAGCAGTACTAAAGCGGGAGGGATCTCCTACGAGCAGTACTTC. This translates into CASSTKAGGISYEQYF. This sequence uses TRBV28 and TRBJ2-7, with TRBD2 matching 10 junction bases. The germline V gene provides CDR1 MDHEN and CDR2 SYDVKM. From the cysteine up to the phenylalanine, the CDR3 has a length of 16 residues. Only the CDR3 DNA is retained, 48 bases long and in frame from the first base. Here V drops 5 bases and J drops 0 bases, and the junction holds 7 bases not matched to any gene.